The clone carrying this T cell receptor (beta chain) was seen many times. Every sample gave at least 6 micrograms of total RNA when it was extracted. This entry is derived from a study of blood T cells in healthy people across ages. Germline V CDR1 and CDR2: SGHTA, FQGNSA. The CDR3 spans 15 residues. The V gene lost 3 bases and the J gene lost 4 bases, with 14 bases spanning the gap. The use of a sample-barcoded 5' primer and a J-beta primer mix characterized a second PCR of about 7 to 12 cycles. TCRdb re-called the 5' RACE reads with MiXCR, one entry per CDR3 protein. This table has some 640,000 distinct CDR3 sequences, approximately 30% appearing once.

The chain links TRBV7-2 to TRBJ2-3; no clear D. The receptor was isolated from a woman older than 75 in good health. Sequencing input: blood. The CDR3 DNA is TGTGCCAGCAGCTTTAGGGCCTTCGAGGCAGATACGCAGTATTTT. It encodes CASSFRAFEADTQYF.